These 23 T cell receptor beta chains were sequenced from one sample in a study of regulatory T cells in long-lasting Graves disease (dated by TCRdb to the early 2020s). Per the publication, the time point label means: newly diagnosed GD, antithyroid drugs for less than 3 months. For both TCR sequencing and RNA sequencing, RNA was extracted from PBMCs using TRIzol. Receptor libraries were prepared by multiplex PCR. Sequencing relied on an Illumina HiSeq 4000. iRepertoire HTBI primers and Arm-PCR amplification of CDR3 regions were used to construct TCR beta libraries. TCRdb reprocessing: public reads trimmed at Q25 with fastp, clones called with MiXCR, in-frame beta chains kept. Identical CDR3 protein sequences are pooled into one entry, listed with their most common genes and DNA. This sample holds about 220,000 distinct CDR3 sequences; roughly a fifth were observed only once. The ten biggest clones cover about 10% of the sample.

These data are also associated with another study on T cells in Graves' hyperthyroidism and ophthalmopathy.

The specimen comprised peripheral blood mononuclear cells (PBMCs), sampled at new diagnosis, from a patient treated with antithyroid drugs. The receptors shown here come from a woman aged 25 to 39 with Graves disease. Donor details come from another sample of the same person, matched by shared clones.

The genes are TRBV2 and TRBJ2-1; 10 bases are shared with TRBD2. The V gene's germline CDR1 is SNHLY and CDR2 FYNNEI. The CDR3 is made up of 13 amino acids. V trimming: 6 bases; J trimming: 11 bases; junction bases outside the gene matches: 7. The CDR3 DNA is TGTGCCAGCAGCTCCGGGACTAGCGACCAGCAGTTCTTC. It yields the protein CASSSGTSDQQFF.

This clonotype was found a few times. The gene calls are TRBV12-3 or TRBV12-4 and TRBJ1-2; possibly TRBD1 for D (5 bases). Trimming took 5 bases from V and 4 from J, leaving 14 bases between them. The CDR3 totals 14 residues. The CDR3 loop reads CASSPSGTGYGYTF. The CDR3 DNA reads as TGTGCCAGCAGTCCCTCCGGGACGGGCTATGGCTACACCTTC.

This clonotype was detected many times. This chain connects TRBV28 to TRBJ2-2; D is possibly TRBD2 (5 bases). CDR1 and CDR2 (germline): MDHEN, SYDVKM. The CDR3 runs to 17 residues. Trimming removed 5 bases at V and 0 bases at J, with 16 bases between. The DNA for the CDR3 is TGTGCCAGCAGTCCTTTTATAGCGTACACGAACACCGGGGAGCTGTTTTTT. Its protein is CASSPFIAYTNTGELFF.

This clonotype was seen many times. The genes are TRBV3-1 and TRBJ1-1; D is ambiguous. This CDR3 has 13 amino acids. V was pared by 1 base and J by 5 bases, with 8 bases between. The V gene's germline CDR1 is LGHDT and CDR2 YNNKEL (reference sequence). The CDR3 here is CASSQAGITEAFF. Here the CDR3 DNA reads TGTGCCAGCAGCCAAGCCGGAATAACTGAAGCTTTCTTT.

This clonotype occurred many times. The J gene is TRBJ1-6, the V gene TRBV15; D remains unclear. V gave up 0 bases and J gave up 7 bases, with 10 bases separating them. The CDR3 totals 15 residues. CDR1 is LNHNV, CDR2 YYDKDF, per germline (reference sequence). In nucleotides, the CDR3 is TGTGCCACCAGCAGAGATGGACGTCGCAATTCACCCCTCCACTTT. Its protein is CATSRDGRRNSPLHF.

This clonotype was found a few times. V and J are TRBV28 and TRBJ1-2, with TRBD1 as a possible D gene (5 bases). The CDR3 has 15 amino acids. Germline lookup yields CDR1 MDHEN and CDR2 SYDVKM. V lost 5 bases and J 4 bases, leaving 17 bases between the germline ends. CDR3 sequence: CASSLRFGGAYGYTF. For the CDR3, the DNA is TGTGCCAGCAGTCTCCGTTTTGGGGGTGCCTATGGCTACACCTTC.

This clonotype was detected many times. This chain uses TRBV12-3 or TRBV12-4 with TRBJ2-5, with a possible D match to TRBD1 (5 bases). This CDR3 contains 13 residues. The chain's CDR3 is CADRGAVQETQYF. For the CDR3, the DNA is TGTGCTGATCGTGGGGCAGTCCAAGAGACCCAGTACTTC.

This clonotype appeared many times. V and J are TRBV10-2 and TRBJ1-1; D possibly corresponds to TRBD1 (5 bases). V was cut by 8 bases and J by 0 bases, with 13 bases left in between. The CDR3 is 14 residues long. Germline V gives CDR1 WSHSY, CDR2 SAAADI. In DNA, the CDR3 is TGCGCCAGCTGGGGGGGGGGTTTGAACACTGAAGCTTTCTTT. Translating it yields CASWGGGLNTEAFF.

This clonotype was counted ten times or more. This chain connects TRBV10-3 to TRBJ2-5, with TRBD2 matching over 8 bases. The germline V gene encodes CDR1 ENHRY and CDR2 SYGVKD. The CDR3 runs 16 residues. The J segment lost 0 bases and the V segment lost 5 bases, leaving 8 bases of the junction unmatched. CDR3 residues: CAISPLGGADQETQYF. CDR3 nucleotides: TGTGCCATCAGTCCCCTCGGGGGGGCAGACCAAGAGACCCAGTACTTC.

This chain links TRBV19 with TRBJ2-3; D may match TRBD1 or TRBD2 (5 bases each). Germline V lookup: CDR1 LNHDA, CDR2 SQIVND (reference sequence). CDR3 length equals 14 residues. V shed 4 bases and J shed 2 bases, with 10 bases lying between them. The CDR3 spells CASSTGPNTDTQYF. CDR3 in DNA: TGTGCCAGTAGTACGGGACCGAACACAGATACGCAGTATTTT.

In its sample, this clonotype was seen many times. The chain carries TRBV12-3 or TRBV12-4 and TRBJ2-3; D uncertain. CDR3 length: 15 residues. Between the trimmed V and J ends, which lost 3 bases and 0 bases, there was a span of 10 bases. CDR3 sequence: CASSFHSASTDTQYF. Here the CDR3 DNA reads TGTGCCAGCAGTTTTCACAGTGCTAGCACAGATACGCAGTATTTT.

The chain links TRBV20-1 to TRBJ2-1, with D tentatively TRBD2 (6 bases). The CDR3 has 15 amino acids. Germline V CDR1 and CDR2: DFQATT, SNEGSKA (reference sequence). V shed 3 bases and J shed 3 bases, with 15 bases lying between them. CDR3 coding DNA: TGCAGTGCTAGGTCGGGTGCGGGGATCTACAATGAGCAGTTCTTC. Its translation is CSARSGAGIYNEQFF.

This clonotype was recorded at least ten times. The rearrangement uses TRBV27 and TRBJ2-1; TRBD2 aligns across 7 bases. Germline assignment: CDR1 MNHEY and CDR2 SMNVEV (reference sequence). V shed 4 bases and J 1 base; nucleotides not matched to a gene: 7. The CDR3 is 16 residues long. The CDR3 DNA follows: TGTGCCAGCAGTTCTCGGGGGACTACTTCCTACAATGAGCAGTTCTTC. Protein sequence: CASSSRGTTSYNEQFF.

V and J are TRBV6-1 and TRBJ2-7; TRBD1 matches at 9 bases. The CDR3 is 13 residues long. CDR1 is MNHNS and CDR2 is SASEGT in the germline V gene. V trimming: 5 bases; J trimming: 4 bases; junction bases outside the gene matches: 3. Written as DNA, the CDR3 is TGTGCCAGCAGTATGACAGGGGGTTACGAGCAGTACTTC. It encodes CASSMTGGYEQYF.

This clonotype was observed a handful of times. The chain carries TRBV28 and TRBJ1-5; tentatively, D is TRBD1 (6 bases). Trimming took off 8 bases at V and 6 bases at J, with 23 bases between the two ends. Germline V lookup: CDR1 MDHEN, CDR2 SYDVKM. The CDR3 extends over 16 amino acids. CDR3 residues: CASGVSRDGGSQPQHF. In nucleotides, the CDR3 is TGTGCCAGCGGAGTCTCCCGGGACGGGGGCTCTCAGCCCCAGCATTTT. Supplemented by reference TRBV28 and TRBJ1-5, the full variable domain reads DVKVTQSSRYLVKRTGEKVFLECVQDMDHENMFWYRQDPGLGLRLIYFSYDVKMKEKGDIPEGYSVSREKKERFSLILESASTNQTSMYLCASGVSRDGGSQPQHFGDGTRLSIL.

This clonotype has a count of ten or more. The rearrangement links TRBV30 to TRBJ2-3, with TRBD2 matching over 13 bases. V trimming: 0 bases; J trimming: 5 bases; junction bases outside the gene matches: 8. This CDR3 region has 17 residues. CDR1 is GTSNPN, CDR2 SVGIG, per germline (reference sequence). CDR3: CAWSVLRTSGSEDTQYF. In nucleotides, the CDR3 is TGTGCCTGGAGTGTACTACGGACTAGCGGGAGTGAAGATACGCAGTATTTT.

Many counts were recorded for this clonotype. The chain joins TRBV6-2 or TRBV6-3 to TRBJ2-5; D is unclear. V lost 5 bases and J 5 bases, leaving 12 bases between the germline ends. The CDR3 runs to 13 residues. From germline, CDR1 is MNHEY and CDR2 SVGEGT. Written as DNA, the CDR3 is TGTGCCAGCAGTCCCCTCGCCAGGGAGACCCAGTACTTC. Amino acid sequence: CASSPLARETQYF.

The sample holds many counts of this clonotype. V and J are TRBV7-9 and TRBJ1-3; D unclear. Germline CDR1 and CDR2: SEHNR and FQNEAQ (reference sequence). The CDR3 consists of 14 residues. V lost 2 bases and J 4 bases, leaving 9 bases between the germline ends. The CDR3 region is CASSLKGSGNTIYF. The DNA of the CDR3 is TGTGCCAGCAGCTTAAAAGGGTCCGGAAACACCATATATTTT.

This chain connects TRBV12-3 or TRBV12-4 to TRBJ1-4; D not resolved. V was trimmed by 6 bases and J by 8 bases, leaving 13 bases between them. The CDR3 extends over 13 amino acids. This chain's CDR3 is CASRRNYGEKLFF. The CDR3 DNA reads as TGTGCCAGCAGGCGAAATTACGGGGAAAAACTGTTTTTT.

In this sample, this clonotype turned up many times. V usage is TRBV6-1 and J usage is TRBJ1-2; D is possibly TRBD1 (6 bases). V gave up 7 bases and J gave up 5 bases, with 17 bases separating them. Germline-derived CDR1 and CDR2 are MNHNS and SASEGT. The CDR3 totals 14 residues. The CDR3 DNA sequence: TGTGCCAGCAAGAACACAGGGCTTGAGTATGGCTACACCTTC. Amino acids: CASKNTGLEYGYTF.

This clonotype was detected many times. The chain recombines TRBV28 with TRBJ1-5; TRBD1 aligns across 8 bases. Germline V gives CDR1 MDHEN, CDR2 SYDVKM. The CDR3 has 15 residues. Losses at the gene ends were 2 bases for V and 2 bases for J; bases not matched to a gene: 2. The CDR3 region is CASSLQGAGNQPQHF. The CDR3 region has the DNA TGTGCCAGCAGTTTACAGGGGGCTGGCAATCAGCCCCAGCATTTT.

As to this clonotype: A junction end diverges from the germline sequence, so it may reflect a read error. The rearrangement links TRBV4-1 to TRBJ1-2, with D tentatively TRBD1 (6 bases). The length of the CDR3 is 14 residues. The germline gives CDR1 MGHRA, CDR2 YSYEKL. The CDR3 sequence is CANSQANRAWGYTF. CDR3 in DNA: TGCGCCAACAGCCAGGCTAACAGGGCGTGGGGCTACACCTTC.

The chain is built from TRBV13 and TRBJ2-1, with 13 bases lining up with TRBD2. The CDR3 runs to 16 residues. Germline V gives CDR1 PRHDT, CDR2 FYEKMQ (reference sequence). The V gene end was trimmed by 6 bases and the J gene end by 5 bases; junction bases not matched to a gene: 7. The CDR3 DNA is TGTGCCAGCAGGAGGTGGGGACTAGCGGGGAACAATGAGCAGTTCTTC. Translation: CASRRWGLAGNNEQFF.